These 3 T cell receptor beta chains were all obtained from the same sample, sequenced in a study of shared clonotypes between healthy human individuals. The method was immunoSEQ multiplex PCR; TCRdb's version includes in-frame clones alone and lacks a portion of them. The sample records 2.5 million or so clones, 85% to 95% being singletons. Sequenced: naive CD4+ T cells sorted from blood. This sample's subset: CD45RA+ positively selected. These TCRs come from a man between 18 and 35 years old in good health.

The J gene is TRBJ1-4, the V gene TRBV10-1; TRBD1 is a possible D gene (6 bases). The CDR3 has 12 residues. From germline, CDR1 is WNHNN and CDR2 SYGVQD (reference sequence). With 3 bases removed from V and 8 bases from J, the gap between germline ends came to 7 bases. The chain's CDR3 is CASSDQGEKLFF. The CDR3 bases are TGCGCCAGCAGTGACCAGGGGGAAAAACTGTTTTTT.

The chain recombines TRBV6-1 with TRBJ2-1; no definite D call. This CDR3 is built from 12 residues. Trimming took 2 bases from V and 6 from J, leaving 5 bases between them. The germline CDR1 and CDR2 sequences are MNHNS and SASEGT. CDR3 bases: TGTGCCAGCAGTGAATGGAGCAATGAGCAGTTCTTC. The encoded protein is CASSEWSNEQFF.

V and J are TRBV12-5 and TRBJ1-1, with D possibly TRBD1 on 5 matching bases. This CDR3 spans 15 amino acids. Germline CDR1 and CDR2: LGHNT and FRNRAP. The germline V and J ends were trimmed by 7 bases and 5 bases, with 20 bases remaining between them. The CDR3 DNA reads as TGTGCTAGTGCTCTGTCTTATGGGGGAAGGACTGAAGCTTTCTTT. Translation gives CASALSYGGRTEAFF.